This is a list of T cell receptor beta chains from one sample in a study of graft-versus-host responses after intestinal transplantation. Profiled with immunoSEQ multiplex PCR; TCRdb holds only in-frame clones, not every one. The sample contains 57,000 or so clones, about 90% of which appear only once. Sequenced here: PBMCs, sampled around 120 days after intestinal transplantation. The origin of the receptors is a human patient who received an intestinal transplant, so some T cells may come from the graft donor. CDR3s include the opening cysteine and the closing phenylalanine or tryptophan. D genes are given only for firm matches. Clone size is not always given. Where it is, it says once, few, many or a class for expanded clones.

D: -; J: TRBJ2-7; V: TRBV28; length: 12; size: -; DNA: TGTGCCAGCAGTAAGAGGTCCTACGAGCAGTACTTC; CDR3: CASSKRSYEQYF
D: -; J: TRBJ1-6; V: TRBV9; length: 13; size: -; DNA: TGTGCCAGCAGCGTCACGGGAAATTCACCCCTCCACTTT; CDR3: CASSVTGNSPLHF
D: -; J: TRBJ1-2; V: TRBV2; length: 12; size: -; DNA: TGTGCCAGCGACAGACTTAACTATGGCTACACCTTC; CDR3: CASDRLNYGYTF
D: TRBD1; J: TRBJ2-7; V: TRBV28; length: 16; size: -; DNA: TGTGCCAGCAGTTCCTCGTGGCGGGACAGGGGGGACGAGCAGTACTTC; CDR3: CASSSSWRDRGDEQYF
D: TRBD1; J: TRBJ1-1; V: TRBV4-1; length: 14; size: -; DNA: TGCGCCAGCAGCCCGGGACAGATGAACACTGAAGCTTTCTTT; CDR3: CASSPGQMNTEAFF
D: TRBD1; J: TRBJ1-2; V: TRBV5-4; length: 15; size: -; DNA: TGTGCCAGCAGCCCTGAGACAGGGAACCGCGGAGGCTACACCTTC; CDR3: CASSPETGNRGGYTF
D: TRBD1; J: TRBJ1-4; V: TRBV5-1; length: 16; size: -; DNA: TGCGCCAGCAGCTTGGGAGGGACAGGGAATAATGAAAAACTGTTTTTT; CDR3: CASSLGGTGNNEKLFF
D: TRBD1; J: TRBJ2-7; V: TRBV27; length: 13; size: -; DNA: TGTGCCAGCAGTTTACAGGGGGACTACGAGCAGTACTTC; CDR3: CASSLQGDYEQYF
D: -; J: TRBJ2-3; V: TRBV28; length: 15; size: -; DNA: TGTGCCAGCAGTTTATTTCAGCAGAGGCCAGATACGCAGTATTTT; CDR3: CASSLFQQRPDTQYF
D: -; J: TRBJ2-1; V: TRBV5-1; length: 14; size: once; DNA: TGCGCCAGCAGCCCACAAAGCTCCTACAATGAGCAGTTCTTC; CDR3: CASSPQSSYNEQFF
D: -; J: TRBJ2-1; V: TRBV18; length: 17; size: -; DNA: TGTGCCAGCTCACCACCTGGTTGGGAAAGCTCCTACAATGAGCAGTTCTTC; CDR3: CASSPPGWESSYNEQFF
D: TRBD2; J: TRBJ2-7; V: TRBV7-2; length: 14; size: -; DNA: TGTGCCAGCAGCCCGACTAGCGGGATGACCGAGCAGTACTTC; CDR3: CASSPTSGMTEQYF
D: -; J: TRBJ2-1; V: TRBV27; length: 13; size: -; DNA: TGTGCCAGCAGTTTAGGGCGGGTCAATGAGCAGTTCTTC; CDR3: CASSLGRVNEQFF
D: -; J: TRBJ1-5; V: TRBV7-2; length: 15; size: -; DNA: TGTGCCAGCAGCTTATTCGGGTATAGCAATCAGCCCCAGCATTTT; CDR3: CASSLFGYSNQPQHF